The 32 T cell receptor beta chains below come from one sample, sequenced in a study of T cell responses to AZD1222 COVID-19 vaccine. The protocol was immunoSEQ multiplex PCR, while the TCRdb copy is restricted to in-frame clones and leaves out a portion. The table records approximately 81,000 clones, 83% of them present only once. The source material was peripheral blood, sampled 28 days after the second AZD1222 dose. These receptor sequences come from an adult who received the AZD1222 COVID-19 vaccine.

The chain uses TRBV12-3 or TRBV12-4 and TRBJ2-1; D uncertain. There are 12 residues in the CDR3. Trimming pared 7 bases from V and 15 bases from J, leaving 19 bases between. The CDR3 loop is CASTSSPDIRFF. The CDR3 nucleotides are TGTGCCAGCACCTCGTCCCCCGACATAAGGTTCTTC.

The chain recombines TRBV5-1 with TRBJ2-2; D gene ambiguous. Per germline, CDR1 SGHRS and CDR2 YFSETQ. V was pared by 4 bases and J by 9 bases, with 19 bases between. The CDR3 contains 15 residues. The CDR3 DNA follows: TGCGCCAGCAGCCAACAACGGACGGAGCCGCGGGAGCTGTTTTTT. It is translated as CASSQQRTEPRELFF.

The V call is TRBV19, the J call TRBJ2-6, with D unclear. The germline CDR1 and CDR2 sequences are LNHDA and SQIVND (reference sequence). Trimming stripped 8 bases from V and 0 bases from J, with 14 bases between. There are 16 residues in the CDR3. The CDR3 region is CASVNPGDSGANVLTF. Written as DNA, the CDR3 is TGTGCCAGTGTTAATCCGGGTGACTCTGGGGCCAACGTCCTGACTTTC.

The V and J genes are TRBV12-5 and TRBJ2-1, with D uncertain. The CDR3 runs to 13 residues. Germline V CDR1 and CDR2: LGHNT, FRNRAP. The germline V and J ends were trimmed by 5 bases and 4 bases, with 9 bases remaining between them. The CDR3 loop is CASGTHQYNEQFF. The DNA for the CDR3 is TGTGCTAGTGGTACTCACCAATACAATGAGCAGTTCTTC.

This chain uses TRBV28 with TRBJ1-2; TRBD1 matches 9 bases. Germline CDR1 and CDR2: MDHEN and SYDVKM. The CDR3 extends over 14 amino acids. V lost 2 bases, J lost 7 bases, and 5 bases stayed unmatched. CDR3 in DNA: TGTGCCAGCAGTTTAACAGGGGGCGATGGTGGCTACACCTTC. Translated, it gives CASSLTGGDGGYTF.

The chain is built from TRBV18 and TRBJ2-4; TRBD1 might be the D (5 bases). Trimming took 3 bases from V and 0 from J, leaving 12 bases between them. The CDR3 totals 16 residues. In germline, CDR1 is KGHSH, CDR2 LQKENI. Here the CDR3 reads CASSPGQTIAKNIQYF. In DNA, the CDR3 is TGTGCCAGCTCACCGGGGCAGACCATAGCCAAAAACATTCAGTACTTC.

This clone was found a few times. V usage is TRBV4-2 and J usage is TRBJ2-7, with 9 bases aligning to TRBD2. CDR3 length equals 17 residues. Losses at the gene ends were 0 bases for V and 12 bases for J; bases not matched to a gene: 18. Germline V gene lookup returns CDR1 LGHNA and CDR2 YNFKEQ. In DNA form, the CDR3 reads TGTGCCAGCAGCCAAGATCTTAGGGCTAGCGGGAACATCCACCGGTACTTC. Translating gives CASSQDLRASGNIHRYF.

This clone was observed a single time. The J gene is TRBJ2-1, the V gene TRBV18, with 9 bases lining up with TRBD1. The germline V gene encodes CDR1 KGHSH and CDR2 LQKENI. V lost 1 base and J lost 7; bases outside the gene matches: 5. The CDR3 length is 15 residues. CDR3 loop: CASSPQGTGKNEQFF. The CDR3 nucleotides are TGTGCCAGCTCACCACAGGGGACAGGGAAAAATGAGCAGTTCTTC.

The chain couples TRBV6-2 or TRBV6-3 to TRBJ2-2, with D perhaps TRBD1 (6 bases). The CDR3 has 15 residues. The V gene's germline CDR1 is MNHEY and CDR2 SVGEGT. The V and J ends lost 1 base and 5 bases respectively, with 11 bases between them. CDR3 DNA sequence: TGTGCCAGCAGTTACTGGGGGCGCAGGACCGGGGAGCTGTTTTTT. Protein: CASSYWGRRTGELFF.

The chain links TRBV19 to TRBJ2-7; D possibly corresponds to TRBD2 (5 bases). Germline values: CDR1 LNHDA, CDR2 SQIVND (reference sequence). This CDR3 has 14 amino acids. Trimming removed 3 bases from V and 4 bases from J, with 13 bases in between. In nucleotides, the CDR3 is TGTGCCAGTAGTATGGCCTTCGGCGGGTACGAGCAGTACTTC. Residues: CASSMAFGGYEQYF.

V gene TRBV7-3 combines with J gene TRBJ2-6; 8 nucleotides align to TRBD1. J was trimmed by 0 bases and V by 5 bases; bases with no gene match: 9. The germline V gene has CDR1 SGHTA and CDR2 FQGTGA. CDR3 length: 18 residues. CDR3 sequence: CASSMTGANPSGANVLTF. The CDR3 DNA follows: TGTGCCAGCAGCATGACAGGGGCCAACCCCTCTGGGGCCAACGTCCTGACTTTC.

This chain's CDR3 is CASRDFYNEQFF. The DNA for the CDR3 is TGTGCCAGTAGGGACTTCTACAATGAGCAGTTCTTC. The chain has TRBV19 and TRBJ2-1, with D maybe TRBD2 (5 bases). V lost 6 bases to trimming and J lost 3 bases, with 6 bases between them. The CDR3 extends over 12 amino acids. Germline V gives CDR1 LNHDA, CDR2 SQIVND (reference sequence).

V usage is TRBV28 and J usage is TRBJ2-3; D not certain. The CDR3 contains 13 residues. The germline CDR1 and CDR2 sequences are MDHEN and SYDVKM. Trimming removed 7 bases from V and 0 bases from J, with 8 bases in between. The CDR3 here is CASNGRSTDTQYF. The CDR3 coding sequence is TGTGCCAGCAATGGGCGGAGCACAGATACGCAGTATTTT.

The CDR3, as DNA: TGTGCCAGCAGCCAAGTATTACCGCAGGGGGCGGAGACCCAGTACTTC. Protein product: CASSQVLPQGAETQYF. The chain links TRBV14 to TRBJ2-5; 8 positions match TRBD1. The length of the CDR3 is 16 residues. Losses at the gene ends were 1 base for V and 5 bases for J; bases not matched to a gene: 9. The germline V gene has CDR1 SGHDN and CDR2 FVKESK.

DNA for the CDR3: TGTGCCAGCAGCCAATCAGACAGCTCCTACGAGCAGTACTTC. Residues: CASSQSDSSYEQYF. The V call is TRBV4-2, the J call TRBJ2-7, with D possibly being TRBD1 (5 bases). Trimming shortened V by 2 bases and J by 0 bases, and 8 bases separated the two germline ends. Germline-derived CDR1 and CDR2 are LGHNA and YNFKEQ. This CDR3 has 14 amino acids.

The V call is TRBV7-9, the J call TRBJ2-7; 8 bases match TRBD1. V gave up 5 bases and J gave up 4 bases; unmatched junction bases: 10. CDR1 and CDR2 (germline): SEHNR, FQNEAQ (reference sequence). This CDR3 is 15 amino acids long. The CDR3 reads CASSPRDTGGYEQYF. The DNA of the CDR3 is TGTGCCAGCAGCCCTAGGGACACAGGGGGTTACGAGCAGTACTTC.

The CDR3 protein is CAIDQGGGITEAFF. The CDR3, as DNA: TGTGCCATAGATCAGGGGGGCGGCATCACTGAAGCTTTCTTT. J is TRBJ1-1 and V is TRBV10-3, with 7 bases matching TRBD1. Trimming removed 9 bases from V and 4 bases from J; junction bases left unmatched: 11. From germline, CDR1 is ENHRY and CDR2 SYGVKD. CDR3 length equals 14 residues.

The chain carries TRBV19 and TRBJ2-5; 12 bases line up with TRBD1. After removal of 10 bases from V and 4 bases from J, the junction contained 19 bases not matched to a gene. The CDR3 consists of 18 residues. CDR1 LNHDA and CDR2 SQIVND come from the germline V gene (reference sequence). This chain's CDR3 is CATDPVPGQGALGETQYF. In DNA, the CDR3 is TGTGCCACCGACCCTGTCCCGGGACAGGGGGCGCTCGGAGAGACCCAGTACTTC.

In its sample, this clone was seen once. The rearrangement joins TRBV7-8 to TRBJ2-1, with TRBD2 matching 10 bases. This CDR3 has 15 amino acids. The germline CDR1 and CDR2 sequences are SGHVS and FQNEAQ. V was pared by 8 bases and J by 4 bases, with 8 bases of the junction left unmatched. The CDR3, as DNA: TGTGCCAGCCTCCCCGGGACTAGCGAATACAATGAGCAGTTCTTC. This translates into CASLPGTSEYNEQFF.

The chain is built from TRBV12-3 or TRBV12-4 and TRBJ1-1, with a tentative D call TRBD1 (6 bases). V gave up 6 bases and J gave up 6 bases, with 14 bases separating them. The CDR3 loop spans 13 amino acids. The CDR3 region is CASRKTGFSEAFF. The CDR3 DNA reads TGTGCCAGCAGAAAAACAGGGTTTTCTGAAGCTTTCTTT.

The chain uses TRBV7-9 and TRBJ1-2, with D hard to call. V lost 3 bases and J 2 bases, leaving 13 bases between the germline ends. The length of the CDR3 is 15 residues. Germline V CDR1 and CDR2: SEHNR, FQNEAQ (reference sequence). CDR3 DNA: TGTGCCAGCAGCTTGGCCGGGTCTCCCAACTATGGCTACACCTTC. Its protein product is CASSLAGSPNYGYTF.

The genes are TRBV6-2 or TRBV6-3 and TRBJ2-7; D could derive from TRBD1 or TRBD2 (5 bases each). Per the germline V gene, CDR1 is MNHEY and CDR2 is SVGEGT. This CDR3 contains 14 residues. V shed 3 bases and J shed 2 bases, with 11 bases lying between them. Here the CDR3 DNA reads TGTGCCAGCAGTTATGACCGGGACCCCTACGAGCAGTACTTC. Its translation is CASSYDRDPYEQYF.

The genes are TRBV27 and TRBJ2-1; 9 nucleotides agree with TRBD2. The junction had 16 bases not matched to a gene; V was cut back by 1 base and J by 6 bases. The germline V gene encodes CDR1 MNHEY and CDR2 SMNVEV (reference sequence). This CDR3 spans 19 amino acids. For the CDR3, the DNA is TGTGCCAGCAGTTTATTCTTGGGACTAGCCCCCTCTACTGGCAATGAGCAGTTCTTC. It specifies CASSLFLGLAPSTGNEQFF.

The chain links TRBV27 to TRBJ2-3; tentative D call: TRBD2 (6 bases). Trimming took 4 bases from V and 0 from J, leaving 14 bases between them. CDR3 length equals 16 residues. Germline CDR1 MNHEY, CDR2 SMNVEV (reference sequence). CDR3 in amino acids: CASSSGTSASTDTQYF. The CDR3 DNA reads TGTGCCAGCAGTTCAGGGACTTCAGCTAGCACAGATACGCAGTATTTT.

This clone appeared once. The V call is TRBV5-6, the J call TRBJ1-2, with D hard to call. V was pared by 6 bases and J by 0 bases, with 15 bases between. The CDR3 is 15 amino acids. Germline V gives CDR1 SGHDT, CDR2 YYEEEE. CDR3 bases: TGTGCCAGCACCCCCGGCGGACCAGCTAACTATGGCTACACCTTC. This translates into CASTPGGPANYGYTF.

The CDR3 nucleotides read TGTGCCAGCAGCTTACCCCTGGGGACAGGGGGAGAGACCCAGTACTTC. Amino acids: CASSLPLGTGGETQYF. This chain links TRBV7-2 with TRBJ2-5; 11 bases match TRBD1. This CDR3 is 16 amino acids long. V trimming: 2 bases; J trimming: 4 bases; junction bases outside the gene matches: 6. Per germline, CDR1 SGHTA and CDR2 FQGNSA.

This clone was seen a handful of times. V gene TRBV11-2 combines with J gene TRBJ2-1; 7 nucleotides line up with TRBD1. From germline, CDR1 is SGHAT and CDR2 FQNNGV. The V segment lost 3 bases and the J segment 5 bases; nucleotides outside the gene matches: 4. The CDR3 has 14 residues. The CDR3 DNA reads as TGTGCCAGCAGCTTGATGGGACAGAACAATGAGCAGTTCTTC. Its protein product is CASSLMGQNNEQFF. Based on the CDR3 plus reference TRBV11-2 and TRBJ2-1, the full variable domain is EAGVAQSPRYKIIEKRQSVAFWCNPISGHATLYWYQQILGQGPKLLIQFQNNGVVDDSQLPKDRFSAERLKGVDSTLKIQPAKLEDSAVYLCASSLMGQNNEQFFGPGTRLTVL.

This clone was observed once. The chain uses TRBV5-1 and TRBJ1-3; no clear D. The V and J ends lost 0 bases and 3 bases respectively, with 7 bases between them. The CDR3 consists of 14 residues. Germline assignment: CDR1 SGHRS and CDR2 YFSETQ. The CDR3 DNA is TGCGCCAGCAGCTTGGCTCTTGATGGAAACACCATATATTTT. Protein product: CASSLALDGNTIYF.

Ten or more counts support this clone. The chain combines TRBV5-6 with TRBJ1-3; D uncertain. The CDR3 loop spans 16 amino acids. V shed 1 base and J shed 0 bases, with 11 bases lying between them. Germline assignment: CDR1 SGHDT and CDR2 YYEEEE. This CDR3 reads CASSLNPGFSGNTIYF. The DNA of the CDR3 is TGTGCCAGCAGCTTGAATCCAGGCTTCTCTGGAAACACCATATATTTT.

This chain links TRBV4-1 with TRBJ2-2; TRBD2 agrees at 13 bases. The CDR3 is 17 residues long. V dropped 4 bases and J dropped 0; count of bases not matched to a gene: 2. Germline assignment: CDR1 MGHRA and CDR2 YSYEKL. CDR3 residues: CASSRGTSGANTGELFF. Written as DNA, the CDR3 is TGCGCCAGCAGCCGGGGGACTAGCGGGGCGAACACCGGGGAGCTGTTTTTT.

The chain recombines TRBV7-8 with TRBJ1-2; D remains unclear. The CDR3 runs to 14 residues. Germline V gives CDR1 SGHVS, CDR2 FQNEAQ. Trimming cost V 0 bases and J 3 bases, with 8 bases left between them. CDR3 nucleotides: TGTGCCAGCAGCTTAGCGAAGGCAGACTATGGCTACACCTTC. This sequence encodes CASSLAKADYGYTF.

This clone showed up just a few times. The chain carries TRBV9 and TRBJ2-1, with TRBD2 matching over 11 bases. The CDR3 spans 16 residues. Germline lookup yields CDR1 SGDLS and CDR2 YYNGEE. Trimming cost V 0 bases and J 4 bases; bases outside gene matches: 3. CDR3 amino acids: CASSVVGLAVYNEQFF. CDR3 nucleotides: TGTGCCAGCAGCGTAGTGGGACTAGCGGTTTACAATGAGCAGTTCTTC.